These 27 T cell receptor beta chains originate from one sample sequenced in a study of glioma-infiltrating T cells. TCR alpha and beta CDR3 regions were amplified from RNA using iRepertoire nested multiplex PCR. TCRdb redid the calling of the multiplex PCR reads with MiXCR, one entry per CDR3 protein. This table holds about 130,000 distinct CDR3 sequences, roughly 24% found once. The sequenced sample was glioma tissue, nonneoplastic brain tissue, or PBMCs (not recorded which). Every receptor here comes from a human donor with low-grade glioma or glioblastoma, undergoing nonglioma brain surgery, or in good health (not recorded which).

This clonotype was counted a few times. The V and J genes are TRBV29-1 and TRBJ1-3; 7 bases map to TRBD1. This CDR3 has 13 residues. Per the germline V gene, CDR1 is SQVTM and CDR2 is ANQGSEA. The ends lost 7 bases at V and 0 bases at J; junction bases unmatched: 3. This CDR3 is CSGGQSSGNTIYF. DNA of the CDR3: TGCAGCGGGGGACAGAGCTCTGGAAACACCATATATTTT.

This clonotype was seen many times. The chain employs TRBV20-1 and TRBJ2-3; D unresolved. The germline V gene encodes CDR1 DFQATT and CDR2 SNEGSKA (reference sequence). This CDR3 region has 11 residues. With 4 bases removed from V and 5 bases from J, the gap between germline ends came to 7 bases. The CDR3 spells CSANLGDTQYF. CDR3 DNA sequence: TGCAGTGCTAACCTGGGAGATACGCAGTATTTT.

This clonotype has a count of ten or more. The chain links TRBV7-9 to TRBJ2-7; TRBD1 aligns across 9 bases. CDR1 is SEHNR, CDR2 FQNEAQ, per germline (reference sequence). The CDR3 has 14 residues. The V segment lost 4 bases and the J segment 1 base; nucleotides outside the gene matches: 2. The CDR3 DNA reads TGTGCCAGCAGCTCGACAGGGGGGTCCTACGAGCAGTACTTC. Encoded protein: CASSSTGGSYEQYF. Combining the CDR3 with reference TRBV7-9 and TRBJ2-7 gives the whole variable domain DTGVSQNPRHKITKRGQNVTFRCDPISEHNRLYWYRQTLGQGPEFLTYFQNEAQLEKSRLLSDRFSAERPKGSFSTLEIQRTEQGDSAMYLCASSSTGGSYEQYFGPGTRLTVT.

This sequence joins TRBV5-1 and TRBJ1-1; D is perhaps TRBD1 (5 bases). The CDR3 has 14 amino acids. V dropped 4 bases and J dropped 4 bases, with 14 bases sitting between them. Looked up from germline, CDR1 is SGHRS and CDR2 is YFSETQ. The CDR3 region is CASSPTLGGTEAFF. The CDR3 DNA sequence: TGCGCCAGCAGCCCCACCTTGGGGGGCACTGAAGCTTTCTTT.

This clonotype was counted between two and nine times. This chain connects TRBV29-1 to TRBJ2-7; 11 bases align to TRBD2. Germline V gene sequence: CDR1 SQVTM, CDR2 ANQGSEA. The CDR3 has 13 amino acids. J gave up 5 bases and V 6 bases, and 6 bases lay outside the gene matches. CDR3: CSVGTSGANEQYF. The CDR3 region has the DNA TGCAGCGTCGGGACTAGCGGCGCCAACGAGCAGTACTTC.

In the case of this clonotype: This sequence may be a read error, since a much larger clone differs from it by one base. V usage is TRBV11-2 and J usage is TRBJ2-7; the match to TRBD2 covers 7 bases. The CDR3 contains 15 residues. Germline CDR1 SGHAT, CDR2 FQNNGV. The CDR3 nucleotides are TGTGCCAGCAGCTTTGGGGCTAGCGGTGCCTACGGGCAGTACTTC. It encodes CASSFGASGAYGQYF.

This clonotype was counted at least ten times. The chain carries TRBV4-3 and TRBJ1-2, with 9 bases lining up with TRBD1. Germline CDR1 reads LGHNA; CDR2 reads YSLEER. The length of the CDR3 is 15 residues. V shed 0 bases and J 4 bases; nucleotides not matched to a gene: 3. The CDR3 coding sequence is TGCGCCAGCAGCCAAGATCCGACAGGGGGCTATGGCTACACCTTC. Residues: CASSQDPTGGYGYTF.

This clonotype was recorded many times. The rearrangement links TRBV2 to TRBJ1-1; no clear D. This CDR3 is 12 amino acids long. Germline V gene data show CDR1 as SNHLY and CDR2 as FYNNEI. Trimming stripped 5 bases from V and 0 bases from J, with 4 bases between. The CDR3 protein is CASSTMNTEAFF. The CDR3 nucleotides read TGTGCCAGCAGTACAATGAACACTGAAGCTTTCTTT.

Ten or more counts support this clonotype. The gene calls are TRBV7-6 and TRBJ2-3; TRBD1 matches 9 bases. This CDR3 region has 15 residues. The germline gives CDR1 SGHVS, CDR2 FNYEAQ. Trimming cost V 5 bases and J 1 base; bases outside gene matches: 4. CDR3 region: CASSPGQGGTDTQYF. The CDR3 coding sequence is TGTGCCAGCAGCCCGGGACAGGGTGGCACAGATACGCAGTATTTT.

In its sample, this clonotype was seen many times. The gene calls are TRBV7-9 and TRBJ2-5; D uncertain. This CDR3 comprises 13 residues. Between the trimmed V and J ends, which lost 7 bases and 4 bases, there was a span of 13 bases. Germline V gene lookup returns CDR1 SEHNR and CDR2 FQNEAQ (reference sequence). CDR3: CASNARLRETQYF. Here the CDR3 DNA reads TGTGCCAGCAACGCGAGGCTAAGAGAGACCCAGTACTTC.

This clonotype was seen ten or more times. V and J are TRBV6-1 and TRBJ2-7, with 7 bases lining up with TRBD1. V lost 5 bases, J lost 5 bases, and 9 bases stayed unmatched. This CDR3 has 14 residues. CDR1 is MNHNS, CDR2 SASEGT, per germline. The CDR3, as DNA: TGTGCCAGCAGTTCCACGCTACAGGGGAACGAGCAGTACTTC. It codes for CASSSTLQGNEQYF.

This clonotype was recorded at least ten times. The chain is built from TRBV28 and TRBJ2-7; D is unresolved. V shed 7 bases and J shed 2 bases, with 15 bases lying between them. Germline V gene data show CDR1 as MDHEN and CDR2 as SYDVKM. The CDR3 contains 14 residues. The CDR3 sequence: CASMSGPSAYEQYF. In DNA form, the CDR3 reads TGTGCCAGCATGAGTGGGCCGTCAGCCTACGAGCAGTACTTC. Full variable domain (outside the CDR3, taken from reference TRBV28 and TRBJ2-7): DVKVTQSSRYLVKRTGEKVFLECVQDMDHENMFWYRQDPGLGLRLIYFSYDVKMKEKGDIPEGYSVSREKKERFSLILESASTNQTSMYLCASMSGPSAYEQYFGPGTRLTVT.

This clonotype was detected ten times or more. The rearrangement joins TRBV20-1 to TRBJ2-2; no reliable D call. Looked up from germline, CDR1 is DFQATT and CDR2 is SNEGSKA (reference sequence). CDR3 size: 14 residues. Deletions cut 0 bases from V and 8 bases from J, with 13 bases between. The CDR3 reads CSARDLGTQGELFF. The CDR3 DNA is TGCAGTGCTAGAGATCTGGGCACCCAAGGGGAGCTGTTTTTT.

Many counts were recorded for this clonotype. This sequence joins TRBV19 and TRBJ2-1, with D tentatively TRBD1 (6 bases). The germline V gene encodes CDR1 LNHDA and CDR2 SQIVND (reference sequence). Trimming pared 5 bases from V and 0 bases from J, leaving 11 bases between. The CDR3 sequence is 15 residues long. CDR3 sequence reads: CASSLRTDSYNEQFF. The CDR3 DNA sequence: TGTGCCAGTAGTTTGAGGACAGACTCCTACAATGAGCAGTTCTTC.

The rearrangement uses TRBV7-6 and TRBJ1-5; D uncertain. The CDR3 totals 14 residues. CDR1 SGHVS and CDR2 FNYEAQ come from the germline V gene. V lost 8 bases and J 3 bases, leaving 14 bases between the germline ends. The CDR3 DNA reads TGTGCCAGCCGTACGCGGCACACCAATCAGCCCCAGCATTTT. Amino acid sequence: CASRTRHTNQPQHF.

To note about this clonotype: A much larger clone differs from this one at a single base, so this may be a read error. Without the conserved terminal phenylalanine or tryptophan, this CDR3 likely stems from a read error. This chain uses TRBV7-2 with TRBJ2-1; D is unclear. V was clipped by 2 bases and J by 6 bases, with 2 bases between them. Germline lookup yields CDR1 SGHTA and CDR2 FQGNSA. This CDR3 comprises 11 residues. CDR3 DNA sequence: TGTGCCAGCAGCTTAACCAATGAGCAGTTCTTA. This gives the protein CASSLTNEQFL.

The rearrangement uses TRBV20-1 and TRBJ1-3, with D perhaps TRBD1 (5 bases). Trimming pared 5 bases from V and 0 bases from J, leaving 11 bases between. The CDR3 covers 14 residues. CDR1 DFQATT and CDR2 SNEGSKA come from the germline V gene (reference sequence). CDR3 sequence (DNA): TGCAGTGCTCGAGGGGCTTACTCTGGAAACACCATATATTTT. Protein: CSARGAYSGNTIYF.

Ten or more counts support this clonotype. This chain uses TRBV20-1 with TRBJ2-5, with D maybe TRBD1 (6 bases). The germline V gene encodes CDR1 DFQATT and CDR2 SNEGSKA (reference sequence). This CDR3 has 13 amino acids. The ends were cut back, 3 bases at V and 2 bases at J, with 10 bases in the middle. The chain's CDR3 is CSASEGGQETQYF. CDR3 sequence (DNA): TGCAGTGCTAGTGAAGGGGGTCAAGAGACCCAGTACTTC.

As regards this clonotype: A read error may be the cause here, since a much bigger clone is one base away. CDR3 sequence (DNA): TGTGCCAGTAGTGTCGACACCGGGGAGCCGTTTTTT. Translated: CASSVDTGEPFF. V gene TRBV19 combines with J gene TRBJ2-2, with D perhaps TRBD2 (5 bases). Germline values: CDR1 LNHDA, CDR2 SQIVND (reference sequence). The CDR3 totals 12 residues.

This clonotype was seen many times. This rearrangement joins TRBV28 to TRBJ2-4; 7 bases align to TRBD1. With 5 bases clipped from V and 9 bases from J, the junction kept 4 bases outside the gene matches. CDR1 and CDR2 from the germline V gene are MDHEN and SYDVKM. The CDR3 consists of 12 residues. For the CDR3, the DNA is TGTGCCAGCAGTCCCGACAGGGCCATTCAGTACTTC. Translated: CASSPDRAIQYF.

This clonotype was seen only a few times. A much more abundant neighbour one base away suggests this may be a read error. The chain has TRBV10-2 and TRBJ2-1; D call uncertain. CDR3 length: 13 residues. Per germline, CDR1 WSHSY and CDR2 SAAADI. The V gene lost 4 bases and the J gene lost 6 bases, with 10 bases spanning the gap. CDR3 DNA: TGCGCCAGCAGTGCGACGGTAGTCAATGAGCAGTTCTTC. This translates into CASSATVVNEQFF.

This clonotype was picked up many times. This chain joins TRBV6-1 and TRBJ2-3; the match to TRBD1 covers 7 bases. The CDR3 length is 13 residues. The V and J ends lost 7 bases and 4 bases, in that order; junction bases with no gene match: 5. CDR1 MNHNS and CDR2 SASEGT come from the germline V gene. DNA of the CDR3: TGTGCCAGCACCCGAACAGGGGCAGATACGCAGTATTTT. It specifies CASTRTGADTQYF.

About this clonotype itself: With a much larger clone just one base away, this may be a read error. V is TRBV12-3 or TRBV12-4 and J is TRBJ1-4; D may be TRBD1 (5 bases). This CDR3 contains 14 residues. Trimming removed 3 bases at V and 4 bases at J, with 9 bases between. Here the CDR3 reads CASSFGADNEKLFF. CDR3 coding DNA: TGTGCCAGCAGTTTTGGGGCCGATAATGAAAAACTGTTTTTT.

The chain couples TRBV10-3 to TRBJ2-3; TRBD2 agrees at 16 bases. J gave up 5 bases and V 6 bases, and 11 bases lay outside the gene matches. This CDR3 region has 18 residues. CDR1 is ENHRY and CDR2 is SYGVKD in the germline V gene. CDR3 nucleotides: TGTGCCATCAGCTTCGGGACTAGCGGGAGGGCAGGTGGAGATACGCAGTATTTT. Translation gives CAISFGTSGRAGGDTQYF.

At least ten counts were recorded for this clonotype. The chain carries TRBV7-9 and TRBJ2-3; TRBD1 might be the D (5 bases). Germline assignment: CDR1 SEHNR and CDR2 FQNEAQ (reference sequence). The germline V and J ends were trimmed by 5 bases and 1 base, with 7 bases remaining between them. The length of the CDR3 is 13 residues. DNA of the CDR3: TGTGCCAGCAGCGTCAGGGGCACAGATACGCAGTATTTT. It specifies CASSVRGTDTQYF. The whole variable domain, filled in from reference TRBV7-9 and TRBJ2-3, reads DTGVSQNPRHKITKRGQNVTFRCDPISEHNRLYWYRQTLGQGPEFLTYFQNEAQLEKSRLLSDRFSAERPKGSFSTLEIQRTEQGDSAMYLCASSVRGTDTQYFGPGTRLTVL.

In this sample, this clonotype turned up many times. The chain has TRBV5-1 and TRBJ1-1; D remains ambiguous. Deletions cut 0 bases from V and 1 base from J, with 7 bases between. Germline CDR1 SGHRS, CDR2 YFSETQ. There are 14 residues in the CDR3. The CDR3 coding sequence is TGCGCCAGCAGCTTGGTGAGGTCGAACACTGAAGCTTTCTTT. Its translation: CASSLVRSNTEAFF.

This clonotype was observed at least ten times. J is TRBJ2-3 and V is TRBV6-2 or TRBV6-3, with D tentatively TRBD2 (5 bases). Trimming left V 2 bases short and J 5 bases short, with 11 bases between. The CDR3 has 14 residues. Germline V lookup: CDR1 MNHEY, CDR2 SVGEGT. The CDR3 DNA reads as TGTGCCAGCAGTTACATGGGAGTTGGAGATACGCAGTATTTT. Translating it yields CASSYMGVGDTQYF.